Sequencing of this TCR beta chain was carried out in a study of cytomegalovirus exposure and HLA in healthy donors. Findings and limits, study-wide: TCR beta V- and J-gene trimming, according to a later analysis, was linked to a missense DCLRE1C variant. A later analysis reportedly identified an Asian-associated ancestry cluster as carrying fewer N-insertions than the approximately 670-donor mean. Some V segments, including TRBV6-2 and TRBV6-3, were excluded as indistinguishable. Likely technical artifact: a cluster of highly shared sequence variants.

Vbeta (60) and Jbeta (13) primers were used in the PCR. The table came from immunoSEQ multiplex PCR; TCRdb's copy has only in-frame clones and leaves some out. This sample's table reports around 34,000 clones. The CDR3 runs to 14 residues. CDR1 is GTSNPN and CDR2 is SVGIG in the germline V gene (reference sequence). V was shortened by 1 base and J by 10 bases, with 14 bases between the two germline ends. A note on this clone: Its antigen is unidentified.

Sequencing was carried out using PBMCs. This chain links TRBV30 with TRBJ1-6; tentative D call: TRBD1 (5 bases). The clonotype was recovered from a middle-aged woman in good health and CMV-seropositive. CDR3 amino acids: CAWSGTRVLSPLHF. CDR3 DNA sequence: TGTGCCTGGAGTGGGACCAGGGTCTTATCACCCCTCCACTTT.